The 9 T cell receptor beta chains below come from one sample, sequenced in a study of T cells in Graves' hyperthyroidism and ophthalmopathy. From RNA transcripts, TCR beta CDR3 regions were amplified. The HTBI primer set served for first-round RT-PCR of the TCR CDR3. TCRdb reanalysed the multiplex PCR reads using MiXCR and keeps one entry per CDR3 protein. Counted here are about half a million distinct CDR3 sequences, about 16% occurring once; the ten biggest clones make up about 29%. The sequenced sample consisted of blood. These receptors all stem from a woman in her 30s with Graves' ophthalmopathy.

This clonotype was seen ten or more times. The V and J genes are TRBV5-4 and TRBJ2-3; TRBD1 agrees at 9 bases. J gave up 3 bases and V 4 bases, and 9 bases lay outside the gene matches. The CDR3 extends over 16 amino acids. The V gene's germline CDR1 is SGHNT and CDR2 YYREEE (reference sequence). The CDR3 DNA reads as TGTGCCAGCAGCCCACCGGGACAGGGTTTGACAGATACGCAGTATTTT. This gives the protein CASSPPGQGLTDTQYF.

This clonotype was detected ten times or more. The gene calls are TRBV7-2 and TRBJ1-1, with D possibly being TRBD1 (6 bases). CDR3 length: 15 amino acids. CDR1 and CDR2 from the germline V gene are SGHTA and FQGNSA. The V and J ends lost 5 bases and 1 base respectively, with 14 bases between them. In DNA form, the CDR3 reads TGTGCCAGCAGCAAAACCCCGGGACAGAACACTGAAGCTTTCTTT. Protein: CASSKTPGQNTEAFF. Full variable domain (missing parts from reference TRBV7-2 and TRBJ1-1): GAGVSQSPSNKVTEKGKDVELRCDPISGHTALYWYRQSLGQGLEFLIYFQGNSAPDKSGLPSDRFSAERTGGSVSTLTIQRTQQEDSAVYLCASSKTPGQNTEAFFGQGTRLTVV.

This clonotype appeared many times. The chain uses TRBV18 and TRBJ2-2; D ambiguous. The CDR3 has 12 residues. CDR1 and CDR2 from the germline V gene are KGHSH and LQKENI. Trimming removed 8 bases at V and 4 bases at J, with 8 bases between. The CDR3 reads CASSPRTGELFF. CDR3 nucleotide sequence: TGTGCCAGCAGCCCACGCACCGGGGAGCTGTTTTTT.

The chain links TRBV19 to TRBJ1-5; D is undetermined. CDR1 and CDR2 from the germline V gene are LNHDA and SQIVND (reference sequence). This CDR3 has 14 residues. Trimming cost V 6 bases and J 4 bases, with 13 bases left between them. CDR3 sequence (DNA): TGTGCCAGTAGGGGGTCGGGGTGGAATCAGCCCCAGCATTTT. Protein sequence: CASRGSGWNQPQHF.

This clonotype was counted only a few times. CDR3 sequence: CASSSPLRGPRDEQYF. The CDR3 DNA sequence: TGTGCCAGCAGTTCCCCCCTTCGCGGTCCCCGGGACGAGCAGTACTTC. This rearrangement joins TRBV27 to TRBJ2-7; D is ambiguous. Deletions cut 4 bases from V and 5 bases from J, with 21 bases between. CDR3 length equals 16 residues. The germline gives CDR1 MNHEY, CDR2 SMNVEV (reference sequence).

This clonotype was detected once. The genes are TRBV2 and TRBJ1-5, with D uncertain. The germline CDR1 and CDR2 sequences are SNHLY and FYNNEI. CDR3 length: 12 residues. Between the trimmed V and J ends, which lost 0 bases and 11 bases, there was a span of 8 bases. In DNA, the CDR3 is TGTGCCAGCAGTGAAGCCCTTTCAGCCCAGCATTTT. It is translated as CASSEALSAQHF.

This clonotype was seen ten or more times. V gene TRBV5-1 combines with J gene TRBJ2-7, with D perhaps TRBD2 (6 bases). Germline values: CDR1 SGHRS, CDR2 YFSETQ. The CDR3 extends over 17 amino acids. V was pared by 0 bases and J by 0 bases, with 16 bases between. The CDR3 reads CASSLALGTPSSYEQYF. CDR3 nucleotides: TGCGCCAGCAGCTTGGCCCTTGGGACTCCGAGCTCCTACGAGCAGTACTTC.

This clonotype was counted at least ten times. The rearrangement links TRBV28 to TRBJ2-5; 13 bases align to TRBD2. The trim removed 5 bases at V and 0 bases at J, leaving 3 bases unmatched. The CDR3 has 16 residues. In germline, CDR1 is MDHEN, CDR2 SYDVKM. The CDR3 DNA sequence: TGTGCCAGCAGTCCCGGGACTAGCGGGGACCAAGAGACCCAGTACTTC. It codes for CASSPGTSGDQETQYF. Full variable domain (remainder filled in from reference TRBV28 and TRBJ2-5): DVKVTQSSRYLVKRTGEKVFLECVQDMDHENMFWYRQDPGLGLRLIYFSYDVKMKEKGDIPEGYSVSREKKERFSLILESASTNQTSMYLCASSPGTSGDQETQYFGPGTRLLVL.

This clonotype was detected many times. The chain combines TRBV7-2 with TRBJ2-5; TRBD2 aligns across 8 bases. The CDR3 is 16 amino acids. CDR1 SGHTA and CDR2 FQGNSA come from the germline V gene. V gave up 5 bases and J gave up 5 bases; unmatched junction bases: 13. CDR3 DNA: TGTGCCAGCAGCCTTACCCCTAGCGGGCCTGGGGAGACCCAGTACTTC. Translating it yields CASSLTPSGPGETQYF.